This T cell receptor beta chain was identified during a study of T-cell memory formation after mild COVID-19. Points from the study as a whole: Shrinking CD4+ clones were chiefly CM and EM; CD8+ ones were chiefly EMRA.

One entry per CDR3 protein, called by TCRdb with MiXCR from the 5' RACE reads. Of 90,000 to 120,000 distinct CDR3 sequences in the sample, about a sixth were seen once. This clonotype was detected once. Its antigen is not known. Germline loops: CDR1 SGHAT, CDR2 FQNNGV. V lost 0 bases and J lost 9, with 12 bases in between. The CDR3 is 15 amino acids. This clonotype was obtained from a man between 18 and 35 years old who had mild COVID-19 (a few samples of this study predate the infection). Cell type and time point are not known. Sequences were obtained from PBMCs or a T cell subset sorted from them (not recorded which). V gene TRBV11-2 combines with J gene TRBJ1-6; D gene ambiguous. The CDR3 here is CASSLEFLGGSPLHF. CDR3 coding DNA: TGTGCCAGCAGCTTAGAATTCCTGGGAGGTTCACCCCTCCACTTT.